Listed here are 10 T cell receptor beta chains from one sample, sequenced in a study of tissue T cells after allogeneic stem cell transplantation. Clones were sequenced by immunoSEQ multiplex PCR, and TCRdb holds only the in-frame ones, with some missing. This table holds some 48,000 clones, around 67% found once. The source material was sorted cells pooled from one or two spleens. The receptors were gathered from a pool of C57BL/6 mice in good health.

A note on this clone: Gene names are the mouse ones. The read comes to an end 1 residue before the CDR3 does, leaving the germline J gene to fill in the end. This sequence joins TRBV16 and TRBJ2-2; D call uncertain. This CDR3 has 14 residues. The V gene lost 4 bases and the J gene lost 0 bases, with 6 bases spanning the gap. Germline assignment: CDR1 SGHSA and CDR2 FRNQAP. The sequenced CDR3 bases are TGTGCAAGCAGCTCGGCAGCAAACACCGGGCAGCTCTAC. This gives the protein CASSSAANTGQLY. The full CDR3 protein is CASSSAANTGQLYF.

A remark on this clone: Any gene name here is a mouse gene name. The read comes to an end 1 residue before the CDR3 does, leaving the germline J gene to fill in the end. The J gene is TRBJ1-4, the V gene TRBV29; D gene uncertain. The CDR3 covers 14 residues. V was trimmed by 5 bases and J by 1 base, leaving 8 bases between them. Per germline, CDR1 MSHET and CDR2 SYDVDS. The covered CDR3 bases are TGTGCTAGCAGTCCCTTAAGTTCCAACGAAAGATTATTT. As protein: CASSPLSSNERLF. The full CDR3 sequence reads CASSPLSSNERLFF.

Points on this clone: Here the gene names and germline are mouse. Sequencing ends 1 residue short of the CDR3 end; the germline J gene provides the rest. The V call is TRBV15, the J call TRBJ2-1, with 9 bases that match TRBD2. The V gene's germline CDR1 is SGHND and CDR2 FRSKSL. There are 14 residues in the CDR3. With 4 bases clipped from V and 2 bases from J, the junction kept 0 bases outside the gene matches. The sequenced CDR3 bases are TGTGCCAGCAGTTACTGGGGGGACTATGCTGAGCAGTTC. Translated, it gives CASSYWGDYAEQF. The complete CDR3 protein is CASSYWGDYAEQFF.

Note on this clone: Gene names and germline match the mouse. The sequenced fragment ends 1 residue before the CDR3 boundary, so the rest is inferred from the germline J gene. V usage is TRBV12-1 and J usage is TRBJ2-7; 10 positions agree with TRBD2. After removal of 4 bases from V and 2 bases from J, the junction contained 1 base not matched to a gene. CDR3 length: 13 amino acids. Per germline, CDR1 SGHSN and CDR2 HYEKVE. The sequenced part of the CDR3 DNA is TGTGCCAGCTCCGGACTGGGGGCCTATGAACAGTAC. Its translation: CASSGLGAYEQY. The entire CDR3 is CASSGLGAYEQYF. The full variable domain, with the rest looked up from reference TRBV12-1 and TRBJ2-7, is DSGVVQSPRHIIKEKGGRSVLTCIPISGHSNVVWYQQTLGKELKFLIQHYEKVERDKGFLPSRFSVQQFDDYHSEMNMSALELEDSAMYFCASSGLGAYEQYFGPGTRLTVL.

Comments on this clone: Gene names denote mouse genes. The read finishes 1 residue shy of the CDR3 end, and the germline J gene is used to complete it. V and J are TRBV31 and TRBJ1-2; TRBD1 is a possible D gene (6 bases). V was shortened by 4 bases and J by 0 bases, with 9 bases between the two germline ends. This CDR3 has 13 residues. CDR1 is GKSSPN and CDR2 is SITVG in the germline V gene. Incomplete CDR3 DNA: TGTGCCTGGAAGGGACAAACAAACTCCGACTACACC. Translating gives CAWKGQTNSDYT. In full, the CDR3 reads CAWKGQTNSDYTF.

Note on this clone: Here the gene names and germline are mouse. The observed sequence ends 1 residue before the CDR3 terminus, with the missing tail filled in from the germline J gene. V gene TRBV13-3 combines with J gene TRBJ1-5; 7 positions agree with TRBD1. CDR1 NNHDY and CDR2 SYVADS come from the germline V gene. The V gene end was trimmed by 7 bases and the J gene end by 3 bases; junction bases not matched to a gene: 4. The CDR3 totals 13 residues. The CDR3 bases that were read are TGTGCCAGCCGGGACAGTGGCAACCAGGCTCCGCTT. It specifies CASRDSGNQAPL. The full CDR3 is CASRDSGNQAPLF. Supplemented by reference TRBV13-3 and TRBJ1-5, the full variable domain reads EAAVTQSPRSKVAVTGGKVTLSCHQTNNHDYMYWYRQDTGHGLRLIHYSYVADSTEKGDIPDGYKASRPSQENFSLILELASLSQTAVYFCASRDSGNQAPLFGEGTRLSVL.

This clone was counted only a few times. Mouse gene names apply. The CDR3: CASGDAGTGWEQYF. The covered CDR3 bases are TGTGCCAGCGGTGATGCAGGGACAGGGTGGGAACAGTAC. This chain joins TRBV13-2 and TRBJ2-7; 9 nucleotides align to TRBD1. The sequenced fragment ends 1 residue before the CDR3 boundary, so the rest is inferred from the germline J gene. The CDR3 is made up of 14 amino acids. In germline, CDR1 is NNHNN, CDR2 SYGAGS (reference sequence). Trimming took 0 bases from V and 7 from J; bases not matched to a gene: 5.

In regard to this clone: The listed genes are named as in mouse. The read terminates 1 residue ahead of where the CDR3 ends, so the germline J gene completes it. This chain joins TRBV26 and TRBJ2-1, with 10 bases matching TRBD1. CDR1 KGHPV and CDR2 FQNQEV come from the germline V gene (reference sequence). V dropped 3 bases and J dropped 3; count of bases not matched to a gene: 2. This CDR3 is built from 15 residues. The CDR3 is CASSLRQGAYAEQFF. Partial CDR3 DNA: TGTGCCAGCAGTCTCCGACAGGGGGCCTATGCTGAGCAGTTC. The full variable domain, in which reference TRBV26 and TRBJ2-1 provide the parts outside the CDR3, is NSKVIQTPRYLVKGQGQKAKMRCIPEKGHPVVFWYQQNKNNEFKFLINFQNQEVLQQIDMTEKRFSAECPSNSPCSLEIQSSEAGDSALYLCASSLRQGAYAEQFFGPGTRLTVL.

With regard to this clone: Gene names are mouse gene names. With the read ending 1 residue before the CDR3 end, the germline J gene is used to fill in that end. This chain connects TRBV19 to TRBJ1-1; maybe TRBD1 (6 bases). Germline V gene sequence: CDR1 FNHDT, CDR2 SITEND (reference sequence). The V end lost 4 bases, the J end lost 0 bases, and 10 bases lay between the germline ends. This CDR3 is 14 amino acids long. The part of the CDR3 DNA that was read is TGTGCCAGCAGTTCCGGGACAACAAACACAGAAGTCTTC. Its protein is CASSSGTTNTEVF. Given in full, the CDR3 is CASSSGTTNTEVFF.

Details on this clone: Genes and germline are mouse. The observed sequence ends 1 residue before the CDR3 terminus, with the missing tail filled in from the germline J gene. The V and J genes are TRBV13-2 and TRBJ2-4; D remains unclear. V gave up 0 bases and J gave up 1 base, with 3 bases separating them. The CDR3 is 13 amino acids. Germline CDR1 NNHNN, CDR2 SYGAGS (reference sequence). CDR3 bases read: TGTGCCAGCGGTGATGTGGGTCAAAACACCTTGTAC. Protein product: CASGDVGQNTLY. The entire CDR3 sequence reads CASGDVGQNTLYF.